This paragraph reports one T cell receptor beta chain. Each CDR3 protein gets one entry after TCRdb re-called the RT-PCR reads with MiXCR. The sample records just over 55,000 distinct CDR3 sequences, 10% to 15% being singletons. The CDR3 covers 16 residues. The V and J ends lost 5 bases and 3 bases, in that order; junction bases with no gene match: 8. Germline V gene lookup returns CDR1 SEHNR and CDR2 FQNEAQ (reference sequence). The data stem from a study of patients and donors after allogeneic stem cell transplantation. The sequence was collected from a human donor who was either an allogeneic HSCT recipient or a stem cell or donor lymphocyte infusion donor (not recorded which). It is not recorded whose cells these are; they may come from a transplant donor. This chain links TRBV7-9 with TRBJ1-3; the match to TRBD1 covers 9 bases. The specimen was blood, either unsorted or a sorted T cell fraction (not recorded which). This chain's CDR3 is CASSDQTGGGGNTIYF. The CDR3, as DNA: TGTGCCAGCAGCGATCAAACAGGGGGCGGTGGAAACACCATATATTTT. The variable domain in full, completed from reference TRBV7-9 and TRBJ1-3, reads DTGVSQNPRHKITKRGQNVTFRCDPISEHNRLYWYRQTLGQGPEFLTYFQNEAQLEKSRLLSDRFSAERPKGSFSTLEIQRTEQGDSAMYLCASSDQTGGGGNTIYFGEGSWLTVV.